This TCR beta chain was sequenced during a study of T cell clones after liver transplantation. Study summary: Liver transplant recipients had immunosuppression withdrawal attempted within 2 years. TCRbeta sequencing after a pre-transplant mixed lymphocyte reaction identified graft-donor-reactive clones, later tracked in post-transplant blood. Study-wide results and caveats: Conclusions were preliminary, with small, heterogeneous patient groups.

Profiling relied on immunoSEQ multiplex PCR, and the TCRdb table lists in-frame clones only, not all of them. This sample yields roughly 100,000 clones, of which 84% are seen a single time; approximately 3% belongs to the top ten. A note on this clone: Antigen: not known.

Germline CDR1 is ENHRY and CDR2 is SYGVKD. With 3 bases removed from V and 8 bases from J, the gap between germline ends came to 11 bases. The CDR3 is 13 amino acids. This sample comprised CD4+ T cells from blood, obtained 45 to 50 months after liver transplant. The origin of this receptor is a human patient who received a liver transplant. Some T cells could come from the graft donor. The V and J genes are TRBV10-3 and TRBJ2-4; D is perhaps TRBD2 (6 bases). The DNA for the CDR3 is TGTGCCATCAGTGACGGGGGTGGGGACATTCAGTACTTC. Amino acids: CAISDGGGDIQYF.